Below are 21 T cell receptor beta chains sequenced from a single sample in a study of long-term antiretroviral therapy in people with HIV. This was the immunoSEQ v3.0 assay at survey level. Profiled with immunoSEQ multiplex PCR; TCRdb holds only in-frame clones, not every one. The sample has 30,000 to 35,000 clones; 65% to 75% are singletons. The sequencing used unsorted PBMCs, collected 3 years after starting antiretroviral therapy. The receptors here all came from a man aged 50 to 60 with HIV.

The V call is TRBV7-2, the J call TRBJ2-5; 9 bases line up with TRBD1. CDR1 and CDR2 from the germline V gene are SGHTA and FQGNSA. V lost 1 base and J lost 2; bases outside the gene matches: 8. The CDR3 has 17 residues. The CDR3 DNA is TGTGCCAGCAGCTTAGGGCTGGGACAGGGCTCACAAGAGACCCAGTACTTC. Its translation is CASSLGLGQGSQETQYF.

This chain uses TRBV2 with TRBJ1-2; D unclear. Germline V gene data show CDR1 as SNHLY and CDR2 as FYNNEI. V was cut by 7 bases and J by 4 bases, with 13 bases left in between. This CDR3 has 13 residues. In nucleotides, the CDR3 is TGTGCCAGCACCTGGGCGGACCGCTATGGCTACACCTTC. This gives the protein CASTWADRYGYTF.

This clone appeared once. Here the CDR3 reads CASVDRGIQETQYF. The CDR3 nucleotides read TGTGCCAGCGTTGACAGGGGGATCCAAGAGACCCAGTACTTC. V is TRBV25-1 and J is TRBJ2-5, with 9 bases lining up with TRBD1. Trimming took 8 bases from V and 1 from J; bases not matched to a gene: 5. CDR3 length: 14 amino acids. CDR1 is MGHDK, CDR2 SYGVNS, per germline.

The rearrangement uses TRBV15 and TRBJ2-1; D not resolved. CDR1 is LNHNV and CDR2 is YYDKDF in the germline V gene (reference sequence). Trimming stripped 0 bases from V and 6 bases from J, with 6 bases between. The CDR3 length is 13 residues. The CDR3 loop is CATSRDRGNEQFF. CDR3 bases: TGTGCCACCAGCAGAGATCGTGGCAATGAGCAGTTCTTC.

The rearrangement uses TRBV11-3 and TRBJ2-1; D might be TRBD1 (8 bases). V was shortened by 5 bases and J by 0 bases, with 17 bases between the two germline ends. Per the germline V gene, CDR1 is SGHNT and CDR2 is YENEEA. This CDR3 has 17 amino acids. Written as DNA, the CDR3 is TGTGCCAGCAGCCGGACAGGGAGGGTGAGCTCCTACAATGAGCAGTTCTTC. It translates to CASSRTGRVSSYNEQFF.

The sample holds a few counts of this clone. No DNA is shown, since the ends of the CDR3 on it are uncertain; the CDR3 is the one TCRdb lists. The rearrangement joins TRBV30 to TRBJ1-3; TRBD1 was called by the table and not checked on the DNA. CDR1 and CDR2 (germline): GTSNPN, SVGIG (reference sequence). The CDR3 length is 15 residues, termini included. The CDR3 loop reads CAWRISGQGPNTIYF.

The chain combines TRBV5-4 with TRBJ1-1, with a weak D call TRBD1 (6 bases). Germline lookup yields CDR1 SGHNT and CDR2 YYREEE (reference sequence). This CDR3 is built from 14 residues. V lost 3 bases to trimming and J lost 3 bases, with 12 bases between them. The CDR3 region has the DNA TGTGCCAGCAGCTCGGAGGGGGTAGACACTGAAGCTTTCTTT. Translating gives CASSSEGVDTEAFF.

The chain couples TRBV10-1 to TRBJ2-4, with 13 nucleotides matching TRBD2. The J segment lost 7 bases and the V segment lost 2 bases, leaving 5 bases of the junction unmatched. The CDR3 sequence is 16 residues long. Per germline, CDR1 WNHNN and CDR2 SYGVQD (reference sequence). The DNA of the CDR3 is TGCGCCAGCAGTGAGGGCACTAGCGGGAGGGCGAACATTCAGTACTTC. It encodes CASSEGTSGRANIQYF.

CDR3 in amino acids: CASSLVAEASDTQYF. Here the CDR3 DNA reads TGCGCCAGCAGCCTAGTGGCGGAGGCTTCAGATACGCAGTATTTT. V is TRBV4-1 and J is TRBJ2-3; maybe TRBD2 (5 bases). V was trimmed by 4 bases and J by 4 bases, leaving 15 bases between them. The CDR3 is 15 residues long. The germline V gene has CDR1 MGHRA and CDR2 YSYEKL.

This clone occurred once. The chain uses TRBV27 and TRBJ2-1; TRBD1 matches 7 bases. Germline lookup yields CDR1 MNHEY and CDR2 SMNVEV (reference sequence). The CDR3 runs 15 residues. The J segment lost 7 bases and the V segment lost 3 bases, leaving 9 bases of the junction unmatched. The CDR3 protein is CASSFPGTVRNEQFF. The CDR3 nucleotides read TGTGCCAGCAGTTTTCCCGGGACAGTTCGTAATGAGCAGTTCTTC.

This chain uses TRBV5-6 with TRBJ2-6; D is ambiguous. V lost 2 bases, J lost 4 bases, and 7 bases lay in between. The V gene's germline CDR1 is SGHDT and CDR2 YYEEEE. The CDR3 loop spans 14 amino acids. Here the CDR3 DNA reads TGTGCCAGCAGCTTTGGGCTAGGGGCCAACGTCCTGACTTTC. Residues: CASSFGLGANVLTF.

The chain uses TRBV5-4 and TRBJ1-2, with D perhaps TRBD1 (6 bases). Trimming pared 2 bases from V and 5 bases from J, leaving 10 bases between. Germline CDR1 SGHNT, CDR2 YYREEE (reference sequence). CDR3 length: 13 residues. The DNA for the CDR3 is TGTGCCAGCAGCTTCGGGGGCAGTTATGGCTACACCTTC. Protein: CASSFGGSYGYTF.

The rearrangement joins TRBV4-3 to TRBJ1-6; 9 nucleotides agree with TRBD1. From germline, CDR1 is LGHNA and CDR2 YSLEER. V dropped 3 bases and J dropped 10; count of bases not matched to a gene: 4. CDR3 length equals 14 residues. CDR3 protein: CASSQGQGTSPLHF. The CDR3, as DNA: TGCGCCAGCAGCCAGGGACAGGGAACCTCACCCCTCCACTTT.

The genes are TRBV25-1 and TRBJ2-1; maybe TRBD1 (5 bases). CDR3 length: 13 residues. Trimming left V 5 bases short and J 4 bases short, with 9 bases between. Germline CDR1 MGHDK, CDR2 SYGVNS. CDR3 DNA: TGTGCCAGCAGTAGGACACAGTACAATGAGCAGTTCTTC. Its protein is CASSRTQYNEQFF.

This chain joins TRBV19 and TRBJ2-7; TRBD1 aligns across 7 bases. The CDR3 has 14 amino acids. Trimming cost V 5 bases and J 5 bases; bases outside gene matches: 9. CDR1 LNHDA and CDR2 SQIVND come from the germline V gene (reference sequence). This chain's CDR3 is CASSLRQGVHEQYF. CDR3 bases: TGTGCCAGTAGTTTAAGACAGGGAGTCCACGAGCAGTACTTC.

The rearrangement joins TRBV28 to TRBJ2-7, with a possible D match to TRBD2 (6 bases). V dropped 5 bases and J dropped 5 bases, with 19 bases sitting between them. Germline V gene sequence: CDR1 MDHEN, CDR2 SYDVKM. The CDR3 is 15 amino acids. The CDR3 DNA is TGTGCCAGCAGTCCCCCCGGGACTCGCGGCCACGAGCAGTACTTC. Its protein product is CASSPPGTRGHEQYF.

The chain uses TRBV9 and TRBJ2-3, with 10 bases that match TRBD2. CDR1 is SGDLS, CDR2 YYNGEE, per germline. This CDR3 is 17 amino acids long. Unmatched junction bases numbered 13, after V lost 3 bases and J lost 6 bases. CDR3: CASSASVLAGAADTQYF. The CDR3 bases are TGTGCCAGCAGCGCAAGTGTCCTAGCGGGAGCAGCGGATACGCAGTATTTT.

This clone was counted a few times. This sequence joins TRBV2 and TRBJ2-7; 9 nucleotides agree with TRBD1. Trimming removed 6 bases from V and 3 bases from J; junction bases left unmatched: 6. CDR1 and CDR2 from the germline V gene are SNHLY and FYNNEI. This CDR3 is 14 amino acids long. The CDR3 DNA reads TGTGCCAGCAGGGGACAGGGAGGGCTCTACGAGCAGTACTTC. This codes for CASRGQGGLYEQYF.

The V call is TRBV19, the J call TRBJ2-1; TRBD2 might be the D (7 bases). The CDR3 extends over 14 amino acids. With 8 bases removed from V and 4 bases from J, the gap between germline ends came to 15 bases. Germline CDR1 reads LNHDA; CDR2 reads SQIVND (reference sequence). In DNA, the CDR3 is TGTGCCAGTGCGTTAGGGGGGGGGTACAATGAGCAGTTCTTC. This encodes CASALGGGYNEQFF.

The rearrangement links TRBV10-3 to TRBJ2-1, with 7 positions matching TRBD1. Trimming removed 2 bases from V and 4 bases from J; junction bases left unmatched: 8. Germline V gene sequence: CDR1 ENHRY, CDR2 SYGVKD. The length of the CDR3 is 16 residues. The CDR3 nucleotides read TGTGCCATCAGTGAGCCGGGGACAGACCAGTACAATGAGCAGTTCTTC. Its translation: CAISEPGTDQYNEQFF.

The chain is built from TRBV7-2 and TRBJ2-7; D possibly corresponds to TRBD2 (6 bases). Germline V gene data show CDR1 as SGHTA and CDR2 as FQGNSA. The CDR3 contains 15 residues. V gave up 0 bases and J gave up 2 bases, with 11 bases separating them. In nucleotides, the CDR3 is TGTGCCAGCAGCTTAGCGCTCGCGGGACCCTACGAGCAGTACTTC. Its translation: CASSLALAGPYEQYF.